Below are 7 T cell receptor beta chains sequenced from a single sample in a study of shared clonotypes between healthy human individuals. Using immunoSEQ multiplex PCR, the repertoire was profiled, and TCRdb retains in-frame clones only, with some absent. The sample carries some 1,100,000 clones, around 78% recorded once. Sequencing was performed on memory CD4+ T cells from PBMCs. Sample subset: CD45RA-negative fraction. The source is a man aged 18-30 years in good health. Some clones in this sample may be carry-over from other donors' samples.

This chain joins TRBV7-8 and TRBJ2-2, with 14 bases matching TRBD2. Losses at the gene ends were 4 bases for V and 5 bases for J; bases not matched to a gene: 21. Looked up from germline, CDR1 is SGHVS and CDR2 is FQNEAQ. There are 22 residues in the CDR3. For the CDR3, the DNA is TGTGCCAGCAGCTCCCACCTGGCCGGGACTAGCGGGAGTAAGGTCGAGACCGGGGAGCTGTTTTTT. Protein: CASSSHLAGTSGSKVETGELFF.

CDR3 DNA sequence: TGTGCCAGCAGTGAATGGAGGGGCCGGGGGCAAGAGACCCAGTACTTC. It is translated as CASSEWRGRGQETQYF. The rearrangement links TRBV25-1 to TRBJ2-5; D might be TRBD2 (6 bases). CDR3 size: 16 residues. Trimming cost V 1 base and J 2 bases, with 14 bases left between them. The germline CDR1 and CDR2 sequences are MGHDK and SYGVNS. Complete variable domain (other parts from reference TRBV25-1 and TRBJ2-5): EADIYQTPRYLVIGTGKKITLECSQTMGHDKMYWYQQDPGMELHLIHYSYGVNSTEKGDLSSESTVSRIRTEHFPLTLESARPSHTSQYLCASSEWRGRGQETQYFGPGTRLLVL.

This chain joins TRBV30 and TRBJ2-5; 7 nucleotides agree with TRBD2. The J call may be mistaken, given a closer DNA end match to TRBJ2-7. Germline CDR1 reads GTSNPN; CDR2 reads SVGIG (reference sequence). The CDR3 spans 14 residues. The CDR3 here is CAWSASGGFYEQYF. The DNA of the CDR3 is TGTGCCTGGAGTGCCTCCGGGGGGTTTTACGAGCAGTACTTC.

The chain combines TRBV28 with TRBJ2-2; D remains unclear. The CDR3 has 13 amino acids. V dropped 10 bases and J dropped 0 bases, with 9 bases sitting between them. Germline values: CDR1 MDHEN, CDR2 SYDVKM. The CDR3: CATHQTNTGELFF. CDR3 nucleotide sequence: TGTGCCACCCACCAGACGAACACCGGGGAGCTGTTTTTT.

The CDR3 sequence: CASRSTSGTFNEQFF. For the CDR3, the DNA is TGTGCCAGCAGGTCGACTAGCGGGACTTTCAATGAGCAGTTCTTC. This chain connects TRBV11-1 to TRBJ2-1; 11 bases fit TRBD2. V trimming: 6 bases; J trimming: 6 bases; junction bases outside the gene matches: 7. The CDR3 extends over 15 amino acids. Germline CDR1 SGHAT, CDR2 FQDESV (reference sequence).

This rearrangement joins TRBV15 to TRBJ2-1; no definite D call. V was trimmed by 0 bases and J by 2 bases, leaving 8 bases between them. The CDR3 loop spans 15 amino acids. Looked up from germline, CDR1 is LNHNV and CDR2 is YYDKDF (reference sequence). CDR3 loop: CATSRDGKTYNEQFF. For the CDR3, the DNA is TGTGCCACCAGCAGAGATGGGAAGACCTACAATGAGCAGTTCTTC. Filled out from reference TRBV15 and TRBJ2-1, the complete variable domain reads DAMVIQNPRYQVTQFGKPVTLSCSQTLNHNVMYWYQQKSSQAPKLLFHYYDKDFNNEADTPDNFQSRRPNTSFCFLDIRSPGLGDTAMYLCATSRDGKTYNEQFFGPGTRLTVL.

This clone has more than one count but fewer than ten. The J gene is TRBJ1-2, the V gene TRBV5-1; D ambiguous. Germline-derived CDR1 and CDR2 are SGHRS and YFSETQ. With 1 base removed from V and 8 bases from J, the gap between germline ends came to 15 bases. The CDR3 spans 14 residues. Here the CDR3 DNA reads TGCGCCAGCAGCTTGTCGATATCCCGGAGGGGCTACACCTTC. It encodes CASSLSISRRGYTF.